Sequencing of this T cell receptor (beta chain) was carried out in a study of shared clonotypes between healthy human individuals. Overall study results and limits: Sharing across four donors was seen in 4% to 5.5% of naive CD4 clonotypes. An anticipated effect of sequencing depth on clonotype sharing among donors was recognized.

A remark on this clone: Antigen specificity is unknown.

This CDR3 contains 15 residues. Looked up from germline, CDR1 is LNHNV and CDR2 is YYDKDF (reference sequence). Trimming at V came to 5 bases and at J to 12 bases, leaving 14 bases not matched to a gene. Clones were read by immunoSEQ multiplex PCR, and TCRdb kept only the in-frame ones, dropping some. The sample contains fewer than 1.8 million clones, 98% of which appear only once. The sequence derives from a young man in good health. V and J are TRBV15 and TRBJ2-1; 9 bases fit TRBD1. The sequencing sample was made of naive CD4+ T cells sorted from blood. The subset was: CD45RA+ positively selected. CDR3 DNA sequence: TGTGCCACCAGCGCCTCCGGGACAGGGATAATCTGGCAGTTCTTC. Translation: CATSASGTGIIWQFF.